Each of the 20 T cell receptor beta chains below was sequenced from the same sample in a study of T cell changes during pregnancy in multiple sclerosis. Clones were read by immunoSEQ multiplex PCR, and TCRdb kept only the in-frame ones, dropping some. The sample includes 38,000 or so clones, 93% of them seen just once. Sequences were derived from CD4+ T cells from peripheral blood mononuclear cells, sampled in the first trimester of pregnancy. These receptors all stem from a female donor with multiple sclerosis, enrolled in a pregnancy study.

CDR3 in DNA: TGCGCCAGCAGCTTGGCGGGGAGGGGCGGTGAAAAACTGTTTTTT. The encoded protein is CASSLAGRGGEKLFF. The V gene is TRBV5-1, the J gene TRBJ1-4; D perhaps matches TRBD1 (5 bases). CDR3 length equals 15 residues. The V and J ends lost 0 bases and 7 bases respectively, with 13 bases between them. Germline assignment: CDR1 SGHRS and CDR2 YFSETQ. Drawing the rest from reference TRBV5-1 and TRBJ1-4, the complete variable domain is KAGVTQTPRYLIKTRGQQVTLSCSPISGHRSVSWYQQTPGQGLQFLFEYFSETQRNKGNFPGRFSGRQFSNSRSEMNVSTLELGDSALYLCASSLAGRGGEKLFFGSGTQLSVL.

This clone was seen a few times. The chain is built from TRBV9 and TRBJ1-2, with a tentative D call TRBD1 (6 bases). Trimming left V 0 bases short and J 1 base short, with 10 bases between. Germline V gene data show CDR1 as SGDLS and CDR2 as YYNGEE. There are 15 residues in the CDR3. CDR3 nucleotides: TGTGCCAGCAGCGTAGGTGGACAGAGTAACTATGGCTACACCTTC. Residues: CASSVGGQSNYGYTF.

The chain links TRBV5-1 to TRBJ2-7; 7 nucleotides match TRBD1. Germline V CDR1 and CDR2: SGHRS, YFSETQ. Trimming cost V 3 bases and J 3 bases; bases outside gene matches: 21. There are 19 residues in the CDR3. CDR3: CASSSDRATSPVLDYEQYF. The CDR3 DNA follows: TGCGCCAGCAGCTCTGACAGGGCCACGAGCCCTGTTCTAGACTACGAGCAGTACTTC.

The chain joins TRBV19 to TRBJ2-1; 8 bases are shared with TRBD1. Germline CDR1 LNHDA, CDR2 SQIVND (reference sequence). This CDR3 has 14 amino acids. The V gene end was trimmed by 7 bases and the J gene end by 2 bases; junction bases not matched to a gene: 4. CDR3 residues: CASTGGITYNEQFF. DNA for the CDR3: TGTGCCAGTACAGGGGGCATTACCTACAATGAGCAGTTCTTC.

The V gene is TRBV6-6, the J gene TRBJ1-1, with 8 bases identical to TRBD1. The germline CDR1 and CDR2 sequences are MNHNY and SVGAGI (reference sequence). CDR3 length equals 14 residues. V lost 5 bases, J lost 7 bases, and 9 bases stayed unmatched. CDR3 coding DNA: TGTGCCAGCAGTCCCGGACAGGGCGCCCGTGAAGCTTTCTTT. Translated, it gives CASSPGQGAREAFF.

The V gene is TRBV11-2, the J gene TRBJ2-7; possibly TRBD1 for D (6 bases). The CDR3 loop spans 15 amino acids. Trimming took 4 bases from V and 0 from J, leaving 13 bases between them. Germline values: CDR1 SGHAT, CDR2 FQNNGV. CDR3 coding DNA: TGTGCCAGCAGCTCCGGGACAACAAGCTCCTACGAGCAGTACTTC. This sequence encodes CASSSGTTSSYEQYF.

The chain has TRBV5-1 and TRBJ1-3; weak D call: TRBD1 (6 bases). The CDR3 is 13 amino acids. V was pared by 3 bases and J by 4 bases, with 8 bases between. Germline V CDR1 and CDR2: SGHRS, YFSETQ. Written as DNA, the CDR3 is TGCGCCAGCAGCTCAGGGGTCGGAAACACCATATATTTT. This gives the protein CASSSGVGNTIYF.

The rearrangement links TRBV2 to TRBJ2-7; TRBD1 matches at 8 bases. V trimming: 10 bases; J trimming: 3 bases; junction bases outside the gene matches: 11. This CDR3 is 14 amino acids long. Germline V gives CDR1 SNHLY, CDR2 FYNNEI. CDR3 coding DNA: TGTGCCACCGCTCAAGGGACAGGATTCTACGAGCAGTACTTC. It specifies CATAQGTGFYEQYF.

With respect to this clone: This same CDR3 is encoded by further DNA sequences in the sample. The chain recombines TRBV5-1 with TRBJ1-1; possible D gene TRBD1, 5 bases. The germline V and J ends were trimmed by 0 bases and 2 bases, with 8 bases remaining between them. Germline CDR1 reads SGHRS; CDR2 reads YFSETQ. This CDR3 is built from 14 residues. CDR3 in DNA: TGCGCCAGCAGCTTGGTTAGGGGAAACACTGAAGCTTTCTTT. This gives the protein CASSLVRGNTEAFF.

The genes are TRBV19 and TRBJ2-7; 7 bases line up with TRBD1. V lost 4 bases, J lost 3 bases, and 9 bases stayed unmatched. Germline lookup yields CDR1 LNHDA and CDR2 SQIVND (reference sequence). The CDR3 has 15 amino acids. CDR3 protein: CASSREGTVNYEQYF. CDR3 sequence (DNA): TGTGCCAGTAGTAGAGAAGGGACAGTAAACTACGAGCAGTACTTC.

This clone was observed a handful of times. V gene TRBV4-2 combines with J gene TRBJ1-1; D gene ambiguous. The CDR3 consists of 15 residues. Germline CDR1 is LGHNA and CDR2 is YNFKEQ. Trimming stripped 1 base from V and 5 bases from J, with 14 bases between. This CDR3 is CASSQVEGLGTEAFF. The CDR3 region has the DNA TGTGCCAGCAGCCAAGTTGAGGGTTTGGGGACTGAAGCTTTCTTT.

The J gene is TRBJ1-2, the V gene TRBV6-6; D may be TRBD1 (5 bases). Between the trimmed V and J ends, which lost 5 bases and 4 bases, there was a span of 14 bases. The germline V gene encodes CDR1 MNHNY and CDR2 SVGAGI (reference sequence). The CDR3 is 14 residues long. The chain's CDR3 is CASSVGGIVYGYTF. CDR3 in DNA: TGTGCCAGCAGTGTTGGGGGGATAGTCTATGGCTACACCTTC.

This chain joins TRBV19 and TRBJ1-5; no firm D call. V lost 3 bases to trimming and J lost 2 bases, with 11 bases between them. The CDR3 covers 15 residues. CDR1 and CDR2 from the germline V gene are LNHDA and SQIVND (reference sequence). The CDR3: CASSIPGSGNQPQHF. CDR3 nucleotide sequence: TGTGCCAGTAGTATCCCGGGTTCCGGCAATCAGCCCCAGCATTTT. Full variable domain (missing parts from reference TRBV19 and TRBJ1-5): DGGITQSPKYLFRKEGQNVTLSCEQNLNHDAMYWYRQDPGQGLRLIYYSQIVNDFQKGDIAEGYSVSREKKESFPLTVTSAQKNPTAFYLCASSIPGSGNQPQHFGDGTRLSIL.

This chain links TRBV6-6 with TRBJ1-1; 7 nucleotides match TRBD1. The CDR3 totals 14 residues. Germline V gene lookup returns CDR1 MNHNY and CDR2 SVGAGI (reference sequence). V lost 6 bases, J lost 8 bases, and 12 bases stayed unmatched. The CDR3 DNA sequence: TGTGCCAGCAGGCTCTACCCAGGACAGGACGAAGCTTTCTTT. Protein product: CASRLYPGQDEAFF.

The chain couples TRBV5-1 to TRBJ2-7; possible D gene TRBD2, 5 bases. Trimming stripped 4 bases from V and 0 bases from J, with 11 bases between. The length of the CDR3 is 14 residues. The germline CDR1 and CDR2 sequences are SGHRS and YFSETQ. The CDR3 nucleotides read TGCGCCAGCAGCCCAGAGCGGATCTCCTACGAGCAGTACTTC. It specifies CASSPERISYEQYF. The whole variable domain, filled in from reference TRBV5-1 and TRBJ2-7, reads KAGVTQTPRYLIKTRGQQVTLSCSPISGHRSVSWYQQTPGQGLQFLFEYFSETQRNKGNFPGRFSGRQFSNSRSEMNVSTLELGDSALYLCASSPERISYEQYFGPGTRLTVT.

In its sample, this clone was seen once. The chain employs TRBV20-1 and TRBJ1-5; 7 nucleotides line up with TRBD1. V gave up 6 bases and J gave up 9 bases; unmatched junction bases: 2. Germline V CDR1 and CDR2: DFQATT, SNEGSKA (reference sequence). The CDR3 covers 10 residues. This CDR3 reads CSAGDRPQHF. In DNA, the CDR3 is TGCAGTGCGGGGGACAGGCCCCAGCATTTT.

This chain joins TRBV7-2 and TRBJ1-4; 7 positions agree with TRBD1. The junction had 12 bases not matched to a gene; V was cut back by 4 bases and J by 7 bases. Germline loops: CDR1 SGHTA, CDR2 FQGNSA. CDR3 length: 16 residues. In DNA form, the CDR3 reads TGTGCCAGCAGCTCCTACCTTGGGACAGTTCCTGAAAAACTGTTTTTT. Amino acid sequence: CASSSYLGTVPEKLFF. The variable domain in full, with the rest retrieved from reference TRBV7-2 and TRBJ1-4, is GAGVSQSPSNKVTEKGKDVELRCDPISGHTALYWYRQSLGQGLEFLIYFQGNSAPDKSGLPSDRFSAERTGGSVSTLTIQRTQQEDSAVYLCASSSYLGTVPEKLFFGSGTQLSVL.

This chain links TRBV25-1 with TRBJ1-5; the match to TRBD1 covers 9 bases. Per germline, CDR1 MGHDK and CDR2 SYGVNS. J lost 7 bases, V lost 4 bases, and 5 bases had no gene match. The CDR3 is 14 amino acids. The CDR3 bases are TGTGCCAGCAGTGGGGGACAGGGAAGACAGCCCCAGCATTTT. Its protein product is CASSGGQGRQPQHF.

V gene TRBV7-3 combines with J gene TRBJ1-4; weak D call: TRBD1 (5 bases). The V and J ends lost 3 bases and 11 bases respectively, with 10 bases between them. There are 12 residues in the CDR3. Germline CDR1 SGHTA, CDR2 FQGTGA. The CDR3 here is CASSLGRRKLFF. The CDR3, as DNA: TGTGCCAGCAGCTTGGGGCGTCGGAAACTGTTTTTT.

V and J are TRBV29-1 and TRBJ1-6; D possibly corresponds to TRBD1 (5 bases). Trimming took off 6 bases at V and 4 bases at J, with 10 bases between the two ends. Germline V gives CDR1 SQVTM, CDR2 ANQGSEA. CDR3 length equals 13 residues. The CDR3 DNA sequence: TGCAGCGTCAGACAGAGTTATAATTCACCCCTCCACTTT. Translated: CSVRQSYNSPLHF.